Listed below are T cell receptor beta chains from one sample, sequenced in a study of blood T cell repertoires in COVID-19. Measured with immunoSEQ multiplex PCR; TCRdb has only the in-frame clones, and not every one. Of roughly 30,000 clones in the sample, around 85% were seen once. The source material was peripheral blood. These receptor sequences come from a human donor with acute or convalescent COVID-19. The donor label of this sample is uncertain. CDR3s include the opening cysteine and the closing phenylalanine or tryptophan. The order of the fields is clone size, D gene, J gene, V gene, CDR3 protein, CDR3 DNA. A D gene is named only where the DNA matches it firmly. Clone size is shown for a subset of rows, as once, few, many or a class of expanded clone.

- | - | TRBJ1-4 | TRBV7-2 | CASSAGGDWVEKLFF | TGTGCCAGCAGCGCCGGGGGGGACTGGGTTGAAAAACTGTTTTTT
- | - | TRBJ1-6 | TRBV6-6 | CASSQFRGGANNSPLHF | TGTGCCAGCAGTCAATTCCGCGGCGGGGCAAATAATTCACCCCTCCACTTT
- | TRBD2 | TRBJ2-3 | TRBV4-3 | CASSQAASGGSTDTQYF | TGCGCCAGCAGCCAAGCGGCGAGCGGGGGGTCGACAGATACGCAGTATTTT
- | TRBD1 | TRBJ1-3 | TRBV6-1 | CASSDGTGGSGNTIYF | TGTGCCAGCAGTGACGGGACAGGGGGTTCTGGAAACACCATATATTTT
- | TRBD1 | TRBJ1-1 | TRBV18 | CASSRRGSMNTEAFF | TGTGCCAGCTCACGCAGGGGGTCCATGAACACTGAAGCTTTCTTT
- | - | TRBJ2-5 | TRBV10-3 | CAIPKGKETQYF | TGTGCCATTCCGAAGGGGAAAGAGACCCAGTACTTC
- | - | TRBJ2-7 | TRBV5-8 | CASRDTERYSYEQYF | TGTGCCAGCAGGGATACCGAGCGGTACTCCTACGAGCAGTACTTC
- | - | TRBJ1-1 | TRBV15 | CATSRDRADSEAFF | TGTGCCACCAGCAGAGATCGGGCGGACAGTGAAGCTTTCTTT
- | - | TRBJ1-3 | TRBV6-5 | CASSPEGNTIYF | TGTGCCAGCAGCCCCGAGGGAAACACCATATATTTT
- | TRBD1 | TRBJ1-4 | TRBV4-1 | CASSQLGQANEKLFF | TGCGCCAGCAGCCAACTGGGACAGGCTAATGAAAAACTGTTTTTT
- | TRBD1 | TRBJ1-6 | TRBV6-5 | CASRETGGNSPLHF | TGTGCCAGCAGAGAGACAGGGGGCAATTCACCCCTCCACTTT
- | - | TRBJ1-2 | TRBV11-3 | CASSLAGGSGYTF | TGTGCCAGCAGCTTAGCGGGGGGTAGTGGCTACACCTTC
- | - | TRBJ2-1 | TRBV7-2 | CASSLGLGSRGEQFF | TGTGCCAGCAGCTTAGGACTAGGTTCCCGTGGTGAGCAGTTCTTC
- | - | TRBJ1-1 | TRBV6-1 | CASSDDREAFF | TGTGCCAGCAGTGACGACAGAGAAGCTTTCTTT
few | TRBD2 | TRBJ2-3 | TRBV4-2 | CASSQDQGGGTTDTQYF | TGTGCCAGCAGCCAAGATCAAGGCGGGGGGACCACAGATACGCAGTATTTT
few | - | TRBJ1-1 | TRBV7-2 | CASSVGGMNTEAFF | TGTGCCAGCAGCGTAGGAGGCATGAACACTGAAGCTTTCTTT
- | - | TRBJ2-1 | TRBV2 | CASRGGTHNEQFF | TGTGCCAGCAGAGGGGGTACACACAATGAGCAGTTCTTC
- | - | TRBJ1-2 | TRBV28 | CASSLVIGRDGYTF | TGTGCCAGCAGCCTCGTGATCGGGAGGGATGGCTACACCTTC
few | TRBD2 | TRBJ2-1 | TRBV4-3 | CASSQGGDYLYNEQFF | TGCGCCAGCAGCCAAGGCGGGGACTACCTCTACAATGAGCAGTTCTTC
once | TRBD1 | TRBJ1-3 | TRBV7-2 | CASSWTGTGRNTIYF | TGTGCCAGCAGCTGGACCGGGACAGGTCGAAACACCATATATTTT
- | - | TRBJ2-7 | TRBV15 | CATSRDLRYEQYF | TGTGCCACCAGCAGAGATCTTCGGTACGAGCAGTACTTC
- | - | TRBJ2-3 | TRBV27 | CASSLSRASGTDTQYF | TGTGCCAGCAGTTTATCCCGGGCTAGCGGCACAGATACGCAGTATTTT
- | TRBD1 | TRBJ1-5 | TRBV28 | CASNRGFGSNQPQHF | TGTGCCAGCAACAGGGGGTTTGGGAGCAATCAGCCCCAGCATTTT
few | - | TRBJ1-1 | TRBV18 | CASSPLGADTEAFF | TGTGCCAGCTCACCACTGGGGGCGGACACTGAAGCTTTCTTT
- | TRBD1 | TRBJ1-5 | TRBV28 | CASSPRDRGVNQPQHF | TGTGCCAGCAGCCCCCGGGACAGGGGGGTCAATCAGCCCCAGCATTTT
- | TRBD1 | TRBJ1-1 | TRBV14 | CASSITGGTEAFF | TGTGCCAGCAGCATAACAGGGGGCACTGAAGCTTTCTTT
- | - | TRBJ2-7 | TRBV7-2 | CASSGGLGYGEQYF | TGTGCCAGCAGCGGCGGACTGGGTTATGGCGAGCAGTACTTC
- | - | TRBJ2-2 | TRBV5-4 | CASSLSPGTNTGELFF | TGTGCCAGCAGCTTGTCGCCAGGCACGAACACCGGGGAGCTGTTTTTT
- | TRBD2 | TRBJ2-5 | TRBV24-1 | CATSPRGGRREHLPQETQYF | TGTGCCACCAGTCCGCGAGGCGGGAGGAGGGAACACCTGCCCCAAGAGACCCAGTACTTC
- | - | TRBJ1-4 | TRBV5-4 | CASSLSGGTNEKLFF | TGTGCCAGCAGCTTGTCAGGTGGGACTAATGAAAAACTGTTTTTT
- | - | TRBJ1-2 | TRBV10-3 | CAISEGLGDYGYTF | TGTGCCATCAGTGAAGGCCTAGGGGACTATGGCTACACCTTC
once | TRBD2 | TRBJ2-1 | TRBV5-1 | CASSSSGGAYNEQFF | TGCGCCAGCAGCTCTAGCGGGGGGGCCTACAATGAGCAGTTCTTC
- | - | TRBJ2-2 | TRBV2 | CASKGAGGTGELFF | TGTGCCAGCAAAGGGGCCGGGGGCACCGGGGAGCTGTTTTTT
- | - | TRBJ1-1 | TRBV30 | CAWGGTLSAFF | TGTGCCTGGGGAGGGACTCTCTCCGCTTTCTTT
- | TRBD2 | TRBJ2-3 | TRBV28 | CASNLRPRGSADTQYF | TGTGCCAGCAACCTTCGGCCCCGCGGGAGTGCAGATACGCAGTATTTT
- | TRBD2 | TRBJ2-2 | TRBV10-3 | CAISLKTSGGVTGELFF | TGTGCCATCAGTCTTAAGACTAGCGGGGGAGTCACCGGGGAGCTGTTTTTT
once | TRBD2 | TRBJ2-5 | TRBV7-2 | CASSHGGLAIQETQYF | TGTGCCAGCAGCCACGGGGGGTTGGCGATCCAAGAGACCCAGTACTTC
once | - | TRBJ1-4 | TRBV4-3 | CASSQERPAEKLFF | TGCGCCAGCAGCCAAGAGAGGCCCGCCGAAAAACTGTTTTTT
few | TRBD2 | TRBJ2-3 | TRBV6-1 | CASSESLAGGPDTQYF | TGTGCCAGCAGTGAATCACTAGCGGGGGGCCCGGATACGCAGTATTTT
- | - | TRBJ1-1 | TRBV5-1 | CASSPRQSTNTEAFF | TGCGCCAGCAGCCCCCGACAGAGCACTAACACTGAAGCTTTCTTT
once | - | TRBJ1-4 | TRBV2 | CASSLRDSATNEKLFF | TGTGCCAGCAGTCTCCGTGACAGTGCAACTAATGAAAAACTGTTTTTT
once | - | TRBJ2-5 | TRBV18 | CASSPMSETQYF | TGTGCCAGCTCACCTATGTCGGAGACCCAGTACTTC
- | - | TRBJ2-2 | TRBV5-1 | CASSLDSTGELFF | TGCGCCAGCAGCTTGGACAGCACCGGGGAGCTGTTTTTT
- | - | TRBJ1-2 | TRBV12-5 | CASGKEQGWYGYTF | TGTGCTAGTGGTAAAGAGCAGGGCTGGTATGGCTACACCTTC
- | - | TRBJ1-6 | TRBV30 | CAWSREGGTPLHF | TGTGCCTGGAGTAGGGAGGGGGGTACACCCCTCCACTTT
- | - | TRBJ1-1 | TRBV28 | CVTLGGLSTEAFF | TGTGTCACCCTCGGGGGTCTGAGCACTGAAGCTTTCTTT
- | - | TRBJ2-1 | TRBV10-1 | CASRSQDNEQFF | TGCGCCAGCAGGAGCCAGGACAATGAGCAGTTCTTC
- | TRBD1 | TRBJ2-7 | TRBV18 | CASSLTFDTGVDEQYF | TGTGCCAGCTCCCTCACTTTTGATACAGGGGTTGACGAGCAGTACTTC